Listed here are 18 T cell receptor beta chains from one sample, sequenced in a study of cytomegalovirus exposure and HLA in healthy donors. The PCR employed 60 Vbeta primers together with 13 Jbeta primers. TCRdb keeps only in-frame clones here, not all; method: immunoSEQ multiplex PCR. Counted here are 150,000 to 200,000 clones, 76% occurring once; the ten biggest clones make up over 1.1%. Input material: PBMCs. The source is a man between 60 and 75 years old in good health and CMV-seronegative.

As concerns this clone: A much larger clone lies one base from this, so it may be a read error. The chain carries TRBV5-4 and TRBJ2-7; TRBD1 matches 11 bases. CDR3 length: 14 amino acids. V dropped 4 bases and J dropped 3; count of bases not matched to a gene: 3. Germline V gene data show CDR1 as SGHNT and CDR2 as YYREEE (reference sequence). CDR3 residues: CASSPGTGGYEQYF. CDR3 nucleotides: TGTGCCAGCAGCCCCGGGACAGGGGGCTACGAGCAGTACTTC.

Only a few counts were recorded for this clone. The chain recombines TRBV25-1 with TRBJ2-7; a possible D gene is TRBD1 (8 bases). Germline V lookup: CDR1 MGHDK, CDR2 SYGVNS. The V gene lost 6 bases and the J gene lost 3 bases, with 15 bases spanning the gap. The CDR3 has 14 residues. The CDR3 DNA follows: TGTGCCAGCAGAGGACAGGGAGGGTACTACGAGCAGTACTTC. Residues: CASRGQGGYYEQYF.

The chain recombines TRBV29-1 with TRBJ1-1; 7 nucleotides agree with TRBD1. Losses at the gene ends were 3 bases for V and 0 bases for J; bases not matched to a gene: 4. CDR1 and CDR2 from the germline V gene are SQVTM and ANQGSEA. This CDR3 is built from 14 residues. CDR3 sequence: CSVDQGVMNTEAFF. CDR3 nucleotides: TGCAGCGTTGACCAGGGGGTTATGAACACTGAAGCTTTCTTT.

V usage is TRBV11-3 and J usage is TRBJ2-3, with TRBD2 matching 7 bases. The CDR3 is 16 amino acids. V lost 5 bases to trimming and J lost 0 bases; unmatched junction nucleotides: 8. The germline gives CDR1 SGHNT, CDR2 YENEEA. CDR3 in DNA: TGTGCCAGCAGCCGCACCCGACTAGCTAGCACAGATACGCAGTATTTT. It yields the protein CASSRTRLASTDTQYF.

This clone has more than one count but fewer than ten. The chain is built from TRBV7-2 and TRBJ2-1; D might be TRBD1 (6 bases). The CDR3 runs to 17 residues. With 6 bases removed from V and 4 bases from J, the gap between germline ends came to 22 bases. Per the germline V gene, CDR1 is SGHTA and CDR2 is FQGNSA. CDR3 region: CASSFHPTGNFYNEQFF. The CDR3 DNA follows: TGTGCCAGCAGTTTCCACCCGACAGGAAATTTTTACAATGAGCAGTTCTTC.

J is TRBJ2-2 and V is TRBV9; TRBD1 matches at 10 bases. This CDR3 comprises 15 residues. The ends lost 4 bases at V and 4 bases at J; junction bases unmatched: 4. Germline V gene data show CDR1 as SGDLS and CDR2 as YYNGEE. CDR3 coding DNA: TGTGCCAGCAGCATCAGGACAGGGGGCACCGGGGAGCTGTTTTTT. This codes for CASSIRTGGTGELFF.

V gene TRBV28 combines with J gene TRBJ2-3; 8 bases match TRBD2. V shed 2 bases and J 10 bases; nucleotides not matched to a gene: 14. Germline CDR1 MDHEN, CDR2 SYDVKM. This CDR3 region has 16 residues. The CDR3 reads CASSLGGGRPRDPQYF. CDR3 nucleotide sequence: TGTGCCAGCAGTTTAGGAGGCGGGAGGCCGCGGGATCCGCAGTATTTT.

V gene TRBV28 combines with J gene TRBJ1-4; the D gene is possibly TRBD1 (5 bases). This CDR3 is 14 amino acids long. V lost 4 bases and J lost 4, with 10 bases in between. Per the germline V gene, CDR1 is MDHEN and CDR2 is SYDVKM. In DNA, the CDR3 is TGTGCCAGCAGTTCGATGACAGTTAATGAAAAACTGTTTTTT. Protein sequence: CASSSMTVNEKLFF. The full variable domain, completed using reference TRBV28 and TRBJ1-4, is DVKVTQSSRYLVKRTGEKVFLECVQDMDHENMFWYRQDPGLGLRLIYFSYDVKMKEKGDIPEGYSVSREKKERFSLILESASTNQTSMYLCASSSMTVNEKLFFGSGTQLSVL.

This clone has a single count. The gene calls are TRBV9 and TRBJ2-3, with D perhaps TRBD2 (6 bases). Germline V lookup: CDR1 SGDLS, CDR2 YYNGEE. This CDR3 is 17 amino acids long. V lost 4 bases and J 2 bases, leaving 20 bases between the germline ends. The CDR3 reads CASSSGIGLTFTDTQYF. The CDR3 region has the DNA TGTGCCAGCAGCTCAGGGATAGGACTAACTTTCACAGATACGCAGTATTTT.

CDR3 sequence (DNA): TGTGCCAGCAGCAAGGGACTAGCGGGGGGCCAAGAGACCCAGTACTTC. Encoded protein: CASSKGLAGGQETQYF. The rearrangement links TRBV11-3 to TRBJ2-5, with TRBD2 matching 15 bases. V lost 5 bases and J lost 1; bases outside the gene matches: 2. Germline values: CDR1 SGHNT, CDR2 YENEEA. This CDR3 is 16 amino acids long.

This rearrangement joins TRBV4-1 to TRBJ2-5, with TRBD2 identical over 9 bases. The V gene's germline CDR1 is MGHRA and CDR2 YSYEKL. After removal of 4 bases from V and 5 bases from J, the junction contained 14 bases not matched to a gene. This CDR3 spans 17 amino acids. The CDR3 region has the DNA TGCGCCAGCAGCCGGGGATGGGCGGGAGGGGTAATGGAGACCCAGTACTTC. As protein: CASSRGWAGGVMETQYF.

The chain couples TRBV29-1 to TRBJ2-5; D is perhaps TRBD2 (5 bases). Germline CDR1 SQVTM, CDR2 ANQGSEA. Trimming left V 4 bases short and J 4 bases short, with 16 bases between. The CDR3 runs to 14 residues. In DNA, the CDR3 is TGCAGCGTTGGAGATCAATCTAGCACAGAGACCCAGTACTTC. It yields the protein CSVGDQSSTETQYF.

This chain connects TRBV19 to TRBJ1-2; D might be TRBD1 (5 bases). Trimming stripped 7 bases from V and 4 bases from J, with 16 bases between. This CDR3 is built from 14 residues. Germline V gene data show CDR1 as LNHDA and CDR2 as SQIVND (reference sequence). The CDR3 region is CASTSTGTSYGYTF. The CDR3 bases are TGTGCCAGTACCTCGACCGGGACTTCCTATGGCTACACCTTC.

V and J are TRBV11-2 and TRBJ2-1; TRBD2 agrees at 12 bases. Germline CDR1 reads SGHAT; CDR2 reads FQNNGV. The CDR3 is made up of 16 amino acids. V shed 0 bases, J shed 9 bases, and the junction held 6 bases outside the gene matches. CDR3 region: CASSLELAGGSGEQFF. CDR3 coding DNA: TGTGCCAGCAGCTTAGAGCTAGCGGGAGGGTCGGGTGAGCAGTTCTTC.

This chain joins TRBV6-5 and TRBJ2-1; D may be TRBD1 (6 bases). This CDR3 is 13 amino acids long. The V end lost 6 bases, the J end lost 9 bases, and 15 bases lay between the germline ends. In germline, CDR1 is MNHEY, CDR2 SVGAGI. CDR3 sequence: CASRPTGLGEQFF. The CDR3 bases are TGTGCCAGCAGACCAACAGGGCTGGGTGAGCAGTTCTTC.

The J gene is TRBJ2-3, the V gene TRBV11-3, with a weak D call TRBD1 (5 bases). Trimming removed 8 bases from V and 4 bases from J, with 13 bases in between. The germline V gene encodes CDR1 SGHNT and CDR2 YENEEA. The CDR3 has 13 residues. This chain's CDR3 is CASASRVSDTQYF. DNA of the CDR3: TGTGCCAGCGCCTCCAGGGTCTCAGATACGCAGTATTTT. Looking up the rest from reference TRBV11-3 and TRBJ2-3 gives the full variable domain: EAGVVQSPRYKIIEKKQPVAFWCNPISGHNTLYWYLQNLGQGPELLIRYENEEAVDDSQLPKDRFSAERLKGVDSTLKIQPAELGDSAVYLCASASRVSDTQYFGPGTRLTVL.

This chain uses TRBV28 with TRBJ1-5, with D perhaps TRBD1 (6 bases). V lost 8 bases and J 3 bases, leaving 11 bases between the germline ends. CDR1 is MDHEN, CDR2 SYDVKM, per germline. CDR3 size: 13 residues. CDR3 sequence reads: CASLRTANQPQHF. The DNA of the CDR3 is TGTGCCAGCCTCCGGACAGCCAATCAGCCCCAGCATTTT.

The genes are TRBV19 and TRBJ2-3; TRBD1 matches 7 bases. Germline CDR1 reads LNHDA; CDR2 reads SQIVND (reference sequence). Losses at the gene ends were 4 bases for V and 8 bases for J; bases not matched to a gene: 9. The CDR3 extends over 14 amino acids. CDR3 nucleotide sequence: TGTGCCAGTAGTACAAGGGGGCGCCCCGGTACGCAGTATTTT. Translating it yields CASSTRGRPGTQYF.